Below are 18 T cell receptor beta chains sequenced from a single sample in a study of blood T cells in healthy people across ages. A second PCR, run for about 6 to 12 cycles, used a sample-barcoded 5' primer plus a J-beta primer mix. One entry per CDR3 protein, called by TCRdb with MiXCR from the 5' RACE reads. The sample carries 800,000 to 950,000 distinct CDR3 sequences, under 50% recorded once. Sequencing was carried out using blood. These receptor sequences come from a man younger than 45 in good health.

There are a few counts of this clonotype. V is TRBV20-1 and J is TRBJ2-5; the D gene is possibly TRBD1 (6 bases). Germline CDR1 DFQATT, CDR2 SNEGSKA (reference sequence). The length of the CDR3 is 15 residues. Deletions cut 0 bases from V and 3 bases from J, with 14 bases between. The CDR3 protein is CSARDGRGKEETQYF. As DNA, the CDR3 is TGCAGTGCTAGAGACGGCAGGGGAAAAGAAGAGACCCAGTACTTC.

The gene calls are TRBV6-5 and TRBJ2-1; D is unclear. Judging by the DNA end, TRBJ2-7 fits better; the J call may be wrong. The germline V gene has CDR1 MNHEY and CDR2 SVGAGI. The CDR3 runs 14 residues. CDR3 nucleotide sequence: TGTGCCAGCAGTTACGCCCCCGCCCTCTACGAGCAGTACTTC. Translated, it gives CASSYAPALYEQYF.

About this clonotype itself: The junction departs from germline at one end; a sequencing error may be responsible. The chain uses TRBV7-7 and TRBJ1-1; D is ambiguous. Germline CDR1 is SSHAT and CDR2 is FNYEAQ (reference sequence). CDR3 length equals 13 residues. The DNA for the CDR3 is TGTGCTAGCAGCTTAGTAGTCGCCAGGGAAGCTTTCTTT. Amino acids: CASSLVVAREAFF. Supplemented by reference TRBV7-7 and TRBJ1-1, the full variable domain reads GAGVSQSPRYKVTKRGQDVTLRCDPISSHATLYWYQQALGQGPEFLTYFNYEAQPDKSGLPSDRFSAERPEGSISTLTIQRTEQRDSAMYRCASSLVVAREAFFGQGTRLTVV.

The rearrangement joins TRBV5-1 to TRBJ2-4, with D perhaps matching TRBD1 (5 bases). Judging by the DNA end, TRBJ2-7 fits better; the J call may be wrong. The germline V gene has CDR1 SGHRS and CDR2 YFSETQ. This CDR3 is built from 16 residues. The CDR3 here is CASSPPVAGSGDEQYF. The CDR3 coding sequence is TGCGCCAGCAGCCCACCCGTGGCAGGGTCTGGGGACGAGCAGTACTTC.

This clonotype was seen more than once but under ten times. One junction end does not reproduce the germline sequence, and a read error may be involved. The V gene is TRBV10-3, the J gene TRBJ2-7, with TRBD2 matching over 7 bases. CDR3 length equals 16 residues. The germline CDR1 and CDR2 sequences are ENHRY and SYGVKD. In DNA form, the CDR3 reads TGTGCCATCAGTGAGTCGTTGCGGGGGAACTCCTACGGGCAGTACTTC. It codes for CAISESLRGNSYGQYF.

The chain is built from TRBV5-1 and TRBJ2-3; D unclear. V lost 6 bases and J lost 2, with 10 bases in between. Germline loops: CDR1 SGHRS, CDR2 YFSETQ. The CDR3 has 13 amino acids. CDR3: CASTLSDTDTQYF. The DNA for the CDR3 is TGCGCCAGCACCCTTTCAGACACAGATACGCAGTATTTT.

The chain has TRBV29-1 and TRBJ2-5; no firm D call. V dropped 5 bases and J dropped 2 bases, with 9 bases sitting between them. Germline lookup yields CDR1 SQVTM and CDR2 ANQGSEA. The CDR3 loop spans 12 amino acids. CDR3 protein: CSVLAGQETQYF. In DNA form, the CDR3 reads TGCAGCGTTCTGGCAGGTCAAGAGACCCAGTACTTC. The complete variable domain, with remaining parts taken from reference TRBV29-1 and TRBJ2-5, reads SAVISQKPSRDICQRGTSLTIQCQVDSQVTMMFWYRQQPGQSLTLIATANQGSEATYESGFVIDKFPISRPNLTFSTLTVSNMSPEDSSIYLCSVLAGQETQYFGPGTRLLVL.

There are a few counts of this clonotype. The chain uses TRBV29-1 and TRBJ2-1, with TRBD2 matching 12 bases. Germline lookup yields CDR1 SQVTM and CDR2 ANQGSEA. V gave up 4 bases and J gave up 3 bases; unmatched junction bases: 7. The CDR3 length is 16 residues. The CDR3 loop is CSVVELAGGVYNEQFF. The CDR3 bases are TGCAGCGTTGTCGAACTAGCGGGGGGCGTCTACAATGAGCAGTTCTTC.

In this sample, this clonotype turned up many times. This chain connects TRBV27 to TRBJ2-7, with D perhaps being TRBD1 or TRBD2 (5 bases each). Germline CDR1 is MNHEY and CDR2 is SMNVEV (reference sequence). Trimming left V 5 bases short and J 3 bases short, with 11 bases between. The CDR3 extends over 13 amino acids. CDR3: CASSPTGLYEQYF. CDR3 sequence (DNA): TGTGCCAGCAGTCCTACGGGGCTCTACGAGCAGTACTTC.

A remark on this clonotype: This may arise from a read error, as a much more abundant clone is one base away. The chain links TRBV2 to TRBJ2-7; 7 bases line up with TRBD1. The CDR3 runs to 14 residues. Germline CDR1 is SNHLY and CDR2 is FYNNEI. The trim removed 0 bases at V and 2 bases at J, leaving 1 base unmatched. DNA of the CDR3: TGTGCCAGCAGTGAAGCGGGGACAGCCTACGAGCAGTACTTC. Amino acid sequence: CASSEAGTAYEQYF.

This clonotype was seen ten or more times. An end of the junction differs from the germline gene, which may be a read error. The CDR3 loop reads CASSWDFTDTQYF. CDR3 DNA: TGTGCCAGCAGTTGGGACTTCACAGATACGCAGTATTTT. The rearrangement joins TRBV5-1 to TRBJ2-3, with D perhaps matching TRBD2 (6 bases). This CDR3 spans 13 amino acids. The germline V gene has CDR1 SGHRS and CDR2 YFSETQ.

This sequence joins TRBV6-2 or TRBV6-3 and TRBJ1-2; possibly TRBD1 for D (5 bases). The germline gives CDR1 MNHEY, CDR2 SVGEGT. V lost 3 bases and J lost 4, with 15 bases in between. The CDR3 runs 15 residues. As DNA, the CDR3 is TGTGCCAGCAGTTATGAGGGACTGAAGTTCTATGGCTACACCTTC. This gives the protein CASSYEGLKFYGYTF.

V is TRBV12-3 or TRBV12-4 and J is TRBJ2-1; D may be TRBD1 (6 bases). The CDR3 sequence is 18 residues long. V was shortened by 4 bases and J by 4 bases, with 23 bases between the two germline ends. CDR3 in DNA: TGTGCCAGCAGTTCACGGTGGCTACCTGGGGGCAATTACAATGAGCAGTTCTTC. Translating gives CASSSRWLPGGNYNEQFF.

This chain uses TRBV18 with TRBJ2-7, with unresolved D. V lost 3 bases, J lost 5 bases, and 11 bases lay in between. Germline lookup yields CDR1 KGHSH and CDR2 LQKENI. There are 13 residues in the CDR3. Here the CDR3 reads CASSPAFFHEQYF. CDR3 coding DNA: TGTGCCAGCTCACCGGCGTTCTTCCACGAGCAGTACTTC.

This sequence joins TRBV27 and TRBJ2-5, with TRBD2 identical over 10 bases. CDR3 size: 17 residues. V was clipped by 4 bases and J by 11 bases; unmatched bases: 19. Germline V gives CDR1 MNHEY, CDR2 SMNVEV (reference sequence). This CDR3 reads CASSSMPLAGAGNEQYF. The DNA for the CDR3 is TGTGCCAGCAGTTCGATGCCCCTAGCGGGGGCTGGAAATGAGCAGTACTTC.

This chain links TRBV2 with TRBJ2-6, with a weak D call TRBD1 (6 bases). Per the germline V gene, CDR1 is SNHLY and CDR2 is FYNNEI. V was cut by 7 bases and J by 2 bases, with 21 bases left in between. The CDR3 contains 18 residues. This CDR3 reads CASKVQVQGQTGANVLTF. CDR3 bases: TGTGCCAGCAAGGTTCAGGTTCAGGGGCAAACTGGGGCCAACGTCCTGACTTTC.

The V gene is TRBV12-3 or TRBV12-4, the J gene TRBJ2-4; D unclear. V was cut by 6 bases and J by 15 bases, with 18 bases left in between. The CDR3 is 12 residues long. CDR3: CASSPTQAYSYF. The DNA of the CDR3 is TGTGCCAGCAGCCCCACGCAAGCGTATTCGTACTTC.

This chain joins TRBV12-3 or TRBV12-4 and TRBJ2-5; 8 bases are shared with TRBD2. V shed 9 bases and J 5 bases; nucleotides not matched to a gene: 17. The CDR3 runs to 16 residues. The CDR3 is CASFRAGAALAETQYF. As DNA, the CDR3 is TGTGCCAGTTTCAGAGCGGGGGCCGCTTTAGCGGAGACCCAGTACTTC.